Listed below are T cell receptor beta chains from one sample, sequenced in a study of T cells expressing NK-cell markers. TCRdb re-called the 5' RACE reads and shows each CDR3 protein once, DNA omitted. The sample data list about 550,000 distinct CDR3 sequences. Sequencing was done on a sample of blood T cells: a sorted CD56 or NKG2C T cell subset, CD4+ or CD8+ T cells, or bulk PBMC T cells (not recorded which). The receptors derive from a man aged 18-30 years in good health. The CDR3 runs from the conserved cysteine through the conserved F or W.

>TRBJ1-5|TRBV5-6
CASSGGTGVQPQHF
>TRBJ2-3|TRBV5-1
CASSLSGDGTDTQYF
>TRBJ2-7|TRBV12-3/TRBV12-4
CASKQGSEQYF
>TRBJ2-2|TRBV5-1
CASSFAVRGTGELFF
>TRBJ2-1|TRBV24-1
CATRGAGAGAHNEQFF
>TRBJ2-6|TRBV7-9
CASSLALAGSGANVLTF
>TRBJ2-2|TRBV11-2
CASTQIRGAQTGELFF
>TRBJ1-4|TRBV7-9
CASSRDTEKLFF
>TRBJ2-6|TRBV29-1
CSVATGGISGANVLTF
>TRBJ2-7|TRBV7-2
CASSLVGWEQYF
>TRBJ2-3|TRBV20-1
CSARDTLAVGTDTQYF
>TRBJ2-3|TRBV12-3/TRBV12-4
CASSLGGLLADTQYF
>TRBJ2-6|TRBV12-3/TRBV12-4
CASSLVEPRTGHSGANVLTF
>TRBJ2-7|TRBV7-2
CASSLGFTGLNEQYF